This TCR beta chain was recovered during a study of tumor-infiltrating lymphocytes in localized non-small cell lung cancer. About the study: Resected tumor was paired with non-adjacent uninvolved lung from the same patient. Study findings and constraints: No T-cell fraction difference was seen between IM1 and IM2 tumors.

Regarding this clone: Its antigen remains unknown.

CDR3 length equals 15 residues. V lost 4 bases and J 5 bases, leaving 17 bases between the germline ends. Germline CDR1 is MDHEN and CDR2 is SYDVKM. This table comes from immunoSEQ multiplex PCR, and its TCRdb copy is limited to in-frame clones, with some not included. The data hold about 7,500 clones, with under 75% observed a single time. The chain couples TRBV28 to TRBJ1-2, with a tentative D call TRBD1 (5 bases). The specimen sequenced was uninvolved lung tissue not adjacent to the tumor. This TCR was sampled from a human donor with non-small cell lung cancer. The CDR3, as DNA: TGTGCCAGCAGTTCGACAGCATCACTGTGGTATGGCTACACCTTC. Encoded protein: CASSSTASLWYGYTF.